This TCR beta chain appears in the sequencing data of a study of T-cell memory formation after mild COVID-19. The ends lost 4 bases at V and 0 bases at J; junction bases unmatched: 6. CDR3 length equals 14 residues. CDR1 and CDR2 from the germline V gene are DFQATT and SNEGSKA (reference sequence). MiXCR, applied by TCRdb to the 5' RACE reads, yields one record per CDR3 protein. The sample has roughly 350,000 distinct CDR3 sequences; around 21% are singletons. As concerns this clonotype: Its antigen is as yet unknown.

Whole-study findings and limits: Contracting CD4+ clones were located mainly in CM and EM, and CD8+ clones in EMRA.

Source material: PBMCs or a T cell subset sorted from them (not recorded which). V usage is TRBV20-1 and J usage is TRBJ2-7; TRBD1 matches 7 bases. The receptor was isolated from an adult woman who had mild COVID-19 (a few samples of this study predate the infection). Cell type and time point are not known. The CDR3 protein is CSAISGTASYEQYF. The CDR3 DNA reads TGCAGTGCTATCTCAGGGACAGCCTCCTACGAGCAGTACTTC.